Below are 17 T cell receptor beta chains sequenced from a single sample in a study of blood T cell repertoires in COVID-19. Assay: immunoSEQ multiplex PCR; the TCRdb copy retains only in-frame clones and omits some. The sample carries 200,000 or so clones, 81% recorded once. The sample consisted of peripheral blood. The source is a woman older than 75 with COVID-19, enrolled during active disease.

This clone was counted at least ten times. J is TRBJ1-6 and V is TRBV19, with D possibly being TRBD1 (5 bases). This CDR3 contains 13 residues. Trimming took 6 bases from V and 10 from J, leaving 13 bases between them. Germline V gene lookup returns CDR1 LNHDA and CDR2 SQIVND (reference sequence). The CDR3 loop is CASRLDRGSPLHF. The CDR3 coding sequence is TGTGCCAGTAGGTTGGATAGGGGATCACCCCTCCACTTT.

The chain uses TRBV18 and TRBJ1-3; TRBD1 is a possible D gene (6 bases). Trimming stripped 3 bases from V and 0 bases from J, with 12 bases between. CDR1 KGHSH and CDR2 LQKENI come from the germline V gene. The CDR3 length is 16 residues. CDR3 sequence: CASSPATQGSGNTIYF. The CDR3 DNA sequence: TGTGCCAGCTCACCGGCCACACAGGGCTCTGGAAACACCATATATTTT.

This chain joins TRBV28 and TRBJ2-5, with TRBD2 matching over 9 bases. Trimming removed 6 bases from V and 2 bases from J; junction bases left unmatched: 4. CDR1 and CDR2 (germline): MDHEN, SYDVKM. The CDR3 has 14 residues. The CDR3 nucleotides are TGTGCCAGCAGCGTCCTAGCGGGGCAAGAGACCCAGTACTTC. It specifies CASSVLAGQETQYF.

Remarks on this clone: Compared with germline, one end of the junction differs, possibly owing to a read error. This chain uses TRBV18 with TRBJ2-7; 7 bases are a match to TRBD2. The germline gives CDR1 KGHSH, CDR2 LQKENI. The CDR3 runs 17 residues. The CDR3 coding sequence is TGTGCCAGCTCACCACCAGGAGGAGGGAGGGCCTCTTACGGGCAGTACTTC. This translates into CASSPPGGGRASYGQYF.

The V and J genes are TRBV5-1 and TRBJ2-7; 8 nucleotides line up with TRBD1. The germline V gene encodes CDR1 SGHRS and CDR2 YFSETQ. The ends lost 4 bases at V and 4 bases at J; junction bases unmatched: 19. This CDR3 has 18 amino acids. This CDR3 is CASSKQGGADRVLYEQYF. In DNA form, the CDR3 reads TGCGCCAGCAGCAAACAGGGTGGGGCGGACAGGGTCCTGTACGAGCAGTACTTC.

This clone has just one count. The gene calls are TRBV15 and TRBJ1-4; perhaps TRBD1 as D (5 bases). The germline gives CDR1 LNHNV, CDR2 YYDKDF (reference sequence). CDR3 length: 14 amino acids. Trimming took 2 bases from V and 4 from J, leaving 8 bases between them. In DNA form, the CDR3 reads TGTGCCACCAGCAGACAGGGTAGTAATGAAAAACTGTTTTTT. It translates to CATSRQGSNEKLFF.

This sequence joins TRBV7-2 and TRBJ1-2; maybe TRBD1 (6 bases). CDR3 length: 13 amino acids. Per the germline V gene, CDR1 is SGHTA and CDR2 is FQGNSA. V was trimmed by 3 bases and J by 4 bases, leaving 9 bases between them. CDR3 DNA sequence: TGTGCCAGCAGCTTCACAGGGAGCTATGGCTACACCTTC. Protein product: CASSFTGSYGYTF.

This clone has just a few counts. The chain uses TRBV7-6 and TRBJ2-3, with a possible D match to TRBD2 (6 bases). V was cut by 5 bases and J by 0 bases, with 18 bases left in between. The CDR3 extends over 17 amino acids. Germline loops: CDR1 SGHVS, CDR2 FNYEAQ. This CDR3 is CASSPRRDSPSTDTQYF. CDR3 sequence (DNA): TGTGCCAGCAGCCCGCGTCGGGACTCCCCAAGCACAGATACGCAGTATTTT.

This rearrangement joins TRBV6-5 to TRBJ1-4, with 8 positions matching TRBD1. This CDR3 is 12 amino acids long. J lost 8 bases, V lost 9 bases, and 5 bases had no gene match. CDR1 is MNHEY and CDR2 is SVGAGI in the germline V gene. The CDR3 reads CASTTGDEKLFF. In nucleotides, the CDR3 is TGTGCCAGTACGACAGGGGACGAAAAACTGTTTTTT.

The chain has TRBV6-1 and TRBJ2-7; unclear D gene. CDR1 and CDR2 (germline): MNHNS, SASEGT. V was shortened by 1 base and J by 7 bases, with 20 bases between the two germline ends. The CDR3 is made up of 16 amino acids. This CDR3 reads CASSEDRLVMAWEQYF. The CDR3 DNA reads TGTGCCAGCAGTGAAGATAGGCTAGTCATGGCGTGGGAGCAGTACTTC.

The V and J genes are TRBV28 and TRBJ2-1; TRBD2 aligns across 8 bases. V was clipped by 7 bases and J by 10 bases; unmatched bases: 18. Per the germline V gene, CDR1 is MDHEN and CDR2 is SYDVKM. This CDR3 has 16 residues. The CDR3 DNA sequence: TGTGCCAGCAATCCTTCGGGGGGGCTGGGGCGTGGGGAGCAGTTCTTC. Its protein is CASNPSGGLGRGEQFF.

The genes are TRBV7-2 and TRBJ1-2; 8 bases are a match to TRBD1. The CDR3 has 15 residues. The V gene end was trimmed by 5 bases and the J gene end by 6 bases; junction bases not matched to a gene: 11. Germline CDR1 SGHTA, CDR2 FQGNSA. The CDR3 region has the DNA TGTGCCAGCAGCATTACCGCAGGGGGCCTCGATGGCTACACCTTC. This translates into CASSITAGGLDGYTF.

J is TRBJ1-5 and V is TRBV27, with TRBD1 as a possible D gene (6 bases). CDR1 MNHEY and CDR2 SMNVEV come from the germline V gene (reference sequence). The CDR3 is 13 amino acids. V dropped 5 bases and J dropped 7 bases, with 12 bases sitting between them. The CDR3 is CASSPIGGQPQHF. The CDR3 DNA sequence: TGTGCCAGCAGTCCAATAGGGGGACAGCCCCAGCATTTT.

This sequence joins TRBV14 and TRBJ1-5; 8 bases map to TRBD1. The CDR3 length is 18 residues. The junction had 11 bases not matched to a gene; V was cut back by 1 base and J by 3 bases. From germline, CDR1 is SGHDN and CDR2 FVKESK. CDR3 sequence: CASSQVRDRPKFNQPQHF. The DNA of the CDR3 is TGTGCCAGCAGCCAAGTCCGGGACAGGCCAAAATTCAATCAGCCCCAGCATTTT. The full variable domain, with the rest looked up from reference TRBV14 and TRBJ1-5, is EAGVTQFPSHSVIEKGQTVTLRCDPISGHDNLYWYRRVMGKEIKFLLHFVKESKQDESGMPNNRFLAERTGGTYSTLKVQPAELEDSGVYFCASSQVRDRPKFNQPQHFGDGTRLSIL.

The rearrangement joins TRBV7-2 to TRBJ1-5, with a weak D call TRBD1 (5 bases). Between the trimmed V and J ends, which lost 2 bases and 3 bases, there was a span of 11 bases. Germline CDR1 and CDR2: SGHTA and FQGNSA. CDR3 length: 15 amino acids. The CDR3 DNA reads TGTGCCAGCAGCTTATTGGGGCTACTCAATCAGCCCCAGCATTTT. This gives the protein CASSLLGLLNQPQHF.

The genes are TRBV5-6 and TRBJ1-5; D not certain. V was trimmed by 0 bases and J by 5 bases, leaving 6 bases between them. CDR1 and CDR2 (germline): SGHDT, YYEEEE. The CDR3 spans 13 residues. This CDR3 reads CASSLGPHQPQHF. In nucleotides, the CDR3 is TGTGCCAGCAGCTTGGGGCCCCATCAGCCCCAGCATTTT. Drawing the rest from reference TRBV5-6 and TRBJ1-5, the complete variable domain is DAGVTQSPTHLIKTRGQQVTLRCSPKSGHDTVSWYQQALGQGPQFIFQYYEEEERQRGNFPDRFSGHQFPNYSSELNVNALLLGDSALYLCASSLGPHQPQHFGDGTRLSIL.

The chain links TRBV4-3 to TRBJ2-1, with 8 positions matching TRBD2. There are 17 residues in the CDR3. The germline gives CDR1 LGHNA, CDR2 YSLEER. J gave up 4 bases and V 0 bases, and 8 bases lay outside the gene matches. The CDR3: CASSQDSGTPRYNEQFF. CDR3 bases: TGCGCCAGCAGCCAAGATAGCGGGACACCTCGGTACAATGAGCAGTTCTTC.